The 28 T cell receptor beta chains below come from one sample, sequenced in a study of blood T cells in healthy people across ages. Using a J-beta primer mix together with a sample-barcoded 5' primer, a second PCR was run for about 7 to 12 cycles. Each CDR3 protein is one row after TCRdb ran MiXCR on the 5' RACE reads. This sample yields 780,000 or so distinct CDR3 sequences, of which around a quarter are seen a single time; around 3.6% belongs to the top ten. The same specimen was also included in a second study, on T cells of mothers and their children.

The specimen was blood. These receptor sequences come from a boy between 10 and 17 years old in good health.

The DNA of the CDR3 is TGCAGTGCTAGATGGTCGGGGGATAGCAATCAGCCCCAGCATTTT. Protein product: CSARWSGDSNQPQHF. The J gene is TRBJ1-5, the V gene TRBV20-1; D may be TRBD1 (5 bases). The V gene's germline CDR1 is DFQATT and CDR2 SNEGSKA (reference sequence). Trimming removed 2 bases from V and 0 bases from J, with 11 bases in between. The CDR3 consists of 15 residues.

With respect to this clonotype: A much larger clone lies a single base off, so this may be a read error. This rearrangement joins TRBV9 to TRBJ1-2; D is ambiguous. The CDR3 length is 14 residues. Germline loops: CDR1 SGDLS, CDR2 YYNGEE. As DNA, the CDR3 is TGTGCCAGCAGCGCCAAGCCCGTTGGCTATAGCTACACCTTC. It translates to CASSAKPVGYSYTF.

This chain joins TRBV12-3 or TRBV12-4 and TRBJ2-3; 11 bases are a match to TRBD1. V shed 4 bases and J 3 bases; nucleotides not matched to a gene: 9. This CDR3 comprises 17 residues. CDR3 coding DNA: TGTGCCAGCAGTTATGACCCCGGGACAGGGGGAACAGATACGCAGTATTTT. Its protein product is CASSYDPGTGGTDTQYF.

The chain couples TRBV20-1 to TRBJ2-3; no clear D gene. CDR1 and CDR2 from the germline V gene are DFQATT and SNEGSKA (reference sequence). There are 14 residues in the CDR3. Trimming stripped 0 bases from V and 5 bases from J, with 12 bases between. CDR3 protein: CSARDGVTLDTQYF. The DNA for the CDR3 is TGCAGTGCTAGAGATGGGGTTACCTTAGATACGCAGTATTTT.

This chain uses TRBV20-1 with TRBJ2-5, with 8 bases matching TRBD1. The tail of the sequence fits TRBJ2-7 better, so the J call may be wrong. Germline V CDR1 and CDR2: DFQATT, SNEGSKA (reference sequence). The CDR3 has 12 amino acids. In DNA, the CDR3 is TGCAGTGCACCCGGACAGGGTTCCGAGCAGTACTTC. Its protein is CSAPGQGSEQYF.

Many counts were recorded for this clonotype. The chain employs TRBV5-1 and TRBJ2-5; maybe TRBD1 (5 bases). The germline V gene has CDR1 SGHRS and CDR2 YFSETQ. This CDR3 is built from 13 residues. Trimming stripped 0 bases from V and 2 bases from J, with 5 bases between. CDR3 coding DNA: TGCGCCAGCAGCTTGGAGGGGCAAGAGACCCAGTACTTC. Translation: CASSLEGQETQYF.

The chain is built from TRBV20-1 and TRBJ1-6; D unclear. Trimming took off 0 bases at V and 13 bases at J, with 10 bases between the two ends. CDR1 and CDR2 (germline): DFQATT, SNEGSKA (reference sequence). The CDR3 is made up of 12 amino acids. CDR3 coding DNA: TGCAGTGCTAGAGATCCCGGACTTCCCCTCCACTTT. Its protein is CSARDPGLPLHF.

The V gene is TRBV20-1, the J gene TRBJ2-5; a weak D match, TRBD2 (5 bases). The germline gives CDR1 DFQATT, CDR2 SNEGSKA (reference sequence). This CDR3 has 13 residues. V was shortened by 6 bases and J by 4 bases, with 15 bases between the two germline ends. CDR3 amino acids: CSALGMGAETQYF. The CDR3 nucleotides read TGCAGTGCCCTAGGGATGGGAGCAGAGACCCAGTACTTC.

The rearrangement links TRBV4-3 to TRBJ2-7; no clear D. Germline CDR1 reads LGHNA; CDR2 reads YSLEER. The V gene lost 0 bases and the J gene lost 2 bases, with 11 bases spanning the gap. The CDR3 runs 15 residues. CDR3 amino acids: CASSQERDHPYEQYF. The CDR3 region has the DNA TGCGCCAGCAGCCAAGAAAGAGACCACCCCTACGAGCAGTACTTC.

This clonotype turned up a few times. The rearrangement links TRBV7-3 to TRBJ2-3; 7 bases line up with TRBD2. The V gene end was trimmed by 2 bases and the J gene end by 5 bases; junction bases not matched to a gene: 10. Germline CDR1 SGHTA, CDR2 FQGTGA. CDR3 length: 16 amino acids. The CDR3 DNA reads TGTGCCAGCAGCTTAGATCGCGGCGGGAGTATAGATACGCAGTATTTT. Translated: CASSLDRGGSIDTQYF. Combining the CDR3 with reference TRBV7-3 and TRBJ2-3 gives the whole variable domain GAGVSQTPSNKVTEKGKYVELRCDPISGHTALYWYRQSLGQGPEFLIYFQGTGAADDSGLPNDRFFAVRPEGSVSTLKIQRTERGDSAVYLCASSLDRGGSIDTQYFGPGTRLTVL.

This clonotype was detected a few times. The chain has TRBV15 and TRBJ2-1; D is perhaps TRBD1 (5 bases). The CDR3 extends over 17 amino acids. V was shortened by 3 bases and J by 7 bases, with 22 bases between the two germline ends. In germline, CDR1 is LNHNV, CDR2 YYDKDF (reference sequence). CDR3 sequence: CATSREPRGIALNEQFF. CDR3 nucleotide sequence: TGTGCCACCAGCAGGGAACCAAGGGGTATCGCCCTTAATGAGCAGTTCTTC.

This clonotype was counted a few times. The chain combines TRBV7-2 with TRBJ2-3; 7 nucleotides line up with TRBD1. Germline V gives CDR1 SGHTA, CDR2 FQGNSA. The CDR3 covers 16 residues. With 5 bases clipped from V and 0 bases from J, the junction kept 8 bases outside the gene matches. CDR3 coding DNA: TGTGCCAGCAGCGGACGGGACAGCACTAGCACAGATACGCAGTATTTT. It encodes CASSGRDSTSTDTQYF.

V usage is TRBV5-1 and J usage is TRBJ1-3; D is perhaps TRBD1 (6 bases). This CDR3 has 15 amino acids. Trimming stripped 1 base from V and 3 bases from J, with 11 bases between. CDR1 is SGHRS, CDR2 YFSETQ, per germline. CDR3 coding DNA: TGCGCCAGCAGCTTGATCTGGGGGCTTGGAAACACCATATATTTT. Its protein is CASSLIWGLGNTIYF. The complete variable domain, with remaining parts taken from reference TRBV5-1 and TRBJ1-3, reads KAGVTQTPRYLIKTRGQQVTLSCSPISGHRSVSWYQQTPGQGLQFLFEYFSETQRNKGNFPGRFSGRQFSNSRSEMNVSTLELGDSALYLCASSLIWGLGNTIYFGEGSWLTVV.

This clonotype was recorded many times. The chain couples TRBV28 to TRBJ1-2; weak D call: TRBD1 (6 bases). The CDR3 sequence is 12 residues long. Trimming cost V 5 bases and J 3 bases, with 7 bases left between them. Germline-derived CDR1 and CDR2 are MDHEN and SYDVKM. Here the CDR3 reads CASSRTDYGYTF. The CDR3 region has the DNA TGTGCCAGCAGTAGGACAGACTATGGCTACACCTTC.

This CDR3 is CASSLDLVRDSPLHF. CDR3 bases: TGCGCCAGCAGCTTGGATTTGGTGCGGGATTCACCCCTCCACTTT. This sequence joins TRBV5-1 and TRBJ1-6; D call uncertain. CDR3 length equals 15 residues. The germline V gene encodes CDR1 SGHRS and CDR2 YFSETQ. Trimming pared 0 bases from V and 8 bases from J, leaving 12 bases between.

The CDR3 sequence: CASSQVGGSGRRRVEQYF. In DNA, the CDR3 is TGTGCCAGCAGCCAAGTTGGTGGTAGCGGGAGGAGAAGGGTCGAGCAGTACTTC. The chain is built from TRBV4-2 and TRBJ2-7; 10 bases are a match to TRBD2. The CDR3 spans 18 residues. V was clipped by 1 base and J by 6 bases; unmatched bases: 15. In germline, CDR1 is LGHNA, CDR2 YNFKEQ.

The CDR3 coding sequence is TGTGCCAGCAGCTTAGGTTTAGGGAAGGGCAATCAGCCCCAGCATTTT. This encodes CASSLGLGKGNQPQHF. The chain employs TRBV7-9 and TRBJ1-5; D unclear. V lost 1 base and J lost 2, with 12 bases in between. The CDR3 covers 16 residues. Germline CDR1 SEHNR, CDR2 FQNEAQ (reference sequence).

The chain links TRBV7-2 to TRBJ2-3; D possibly uses TRBD1 or TRBD2 (5 bases each). From germline, CDR1 is SGHTA and CDR2 FQGNSA. The ends were cut back, 4 bases at V and 4 bases at J, with 9 bases in the middle. The CDR3 has 13 amino acids. The CDR3 nucleotides are TGTGCCAGCAGCTGGGACCCCCCAGATACGCAGTATTTT. Translating gives CASSWDPPDTQYF.

A few counts support this clonotype. The chain combines TRBV2 with TRBJ1-4; D gene uncertain. This CDR3 region has 16 residues. Germline V gives CDR1 SNHLY, CDR2 FYNNEI. With 3 bases removed from V and 0 bases from J, the gap between germline ends came to 11 bases. CDR3 sequence reads: CASSEGRISTNEKLFF. The CDR3, as DNA: TGTGCCAGCAGTGAGGGCAGAATATCAACTAATGAAAAACTGTTTTTT. The full variable domain, with the rest looked up from reference TRBV2 and TRBJ1-4, is EPEVTQTPSHQVTQMGQEVILRCVPISNHLYFYWYRQILGQKVEFLVSFYNNEISEKSEIFDDQFSVERPDGSNFTLKIRSTKLEDSAMYFCASSEGRISTNEKLFFGSGTQLSVL.

This clonotype was counted between two and nine times. The rearrangement joins TRBV6-6 to TRBJ2-5, with 7 bases aligning to TRBD1. TRBJ2-7 matches the DNA end more closely, so the J call is doubtful. Germline-derived CDR1 and CDR2 are MNHNY and SVGAGI (reference sequence). The CDR3 spans 15 residues. The CDR3 nucleotides read TGTGCCAGCAGTTCCACAGGGGAAAGCTCCTACGAGCAGTACTTC. Protein: CASSSTGESSYEQYF.

This rearrangement joins TRBV28 to TRBJ2-3; TRBD1 matches at 10 bases. The CDR3 covers 17 residues. Germline CDR1 MDHEN, CDR2 SYDVKM. V lost 6 bases and J lost 4; bases outside the gene matches: 13. The DNA of the CDR3 is TGTGCCAGCAGCACATCTGGACAGGGGGATAGGGCAGATACGCAGTATTTT. Its translation: CASSTSGQGDRADTQYF.

In this sample, this clonotype turned up a few times. The chain uses TRBV4-3 and TRBJ2-3; D is tentatively TRBD1 or TRBD2 (5 bases each). V was trimmed by 1 base and J by 6 bases, leaving 17 bases between them. CDR1 LGHNA and CDR2 YSLEER come from the germline V gene. This CDR3 is 16 amino acids long. CDR3: CASSQGDPGPGDTQYF. DNA of the CDR3: TGCGCCAGCAGCCAAGGGGACCCGGGACCGGGGGATACGCAGTATTTT.

A few counts support this clonotype. V gene TRBV12-3 or TRBV12-4 combines with J gene TRBJ2-1; weak D call: TRBD2 (6 bases). Deletions cut 7 bases from V and 0 bases from J, with 10 bases between. The CDR3 is 14 residues long. The CDR3 DNA sequence: TGTGCCAGCACAACGGGGGACTCCTACAATGAGCAGTTCTTC. Translating it yields CASTTGDSYNEQFF.

The V call is TRBV12-3 or TRBV12-4, the J call TRBJ2-7; D gene uncertain. V lost 8 bases and J 5 bases, leaving 16 bases between the germline ends. This CDR3 comprises 13 residues. For the CDR3, the DNA is TGTGCCAGCGGCAGGACGGTTCCGGACGAGCAGTACTTC. It is translated as CASGRTVPDEQYF.

The chain combines TRBV12-3 or TRBV12-4 with TRBJ2-3; 10 bases are shared with TRBD2. With 6 bases clipped from V and 9 bases from J, the junction kept 6 bases outside the gene matches. The CDR3 sequence is 13 residues long. The CDR3 region is CASRHLAGETQYF. CDR3 bases: TGTGCCAGCAGACATCTAGCGGGAGAGACGCAGTATTTT.

This clonotype has a handful of counts. This chain connects TRBV28 to TRBJ1-1; 9 bases line up with TRBD1. The CDR3 has 15 amino acids. The J segment lost 4 bases and the V segment lost 10 bases, leaving 13 bases of the junction unmatched. Per germline, CDR1 MDHEN and CDR2 SYDVKM. In DNA, the CDR3 is TGTGCCACAATTCCAGCCGGGACAGGGACCACTGAAGCTTTCTTT. This translates into CATIPAGTGTTEAFF.

This clonotype was seen more than once but under ten times. The rearrangement uses TRBV5-5 and TRBJ2-5; no firm D call. CDR3 length: 16 amino acids. V was cut by 0 bases and J by 1 base, with 13 bases left in between. Germline lookup yields CDR1 SGHKS and CDR2 YYEKEE (reference sequence). CDR3 sequence: CASSLERTEFQETQYF. The DNA for the CDR3 is TGTGCCAGCAGCTTGGAAAGGACGGAATTCCAAGAGACCCAGTACTTC.

The rearrangement links TRBV5-8 to TRBJ1-3; 8 bases agree with TRBD1. The V gene's germline CDR1 is SGHTS and CDR2 YDEGEE. The V and J ends lost 4 bases and 4 bases, in that order; junction bases with no gene match: 7. This CDR3 spans 15 amino acids. The CDR3 protein is CASSPTGDQGNTIYF. Written as DNA, the CDR3 is TGTGCCAGCAGCCCGACAGGGGATCAAGGAAACACCATATATTTT.